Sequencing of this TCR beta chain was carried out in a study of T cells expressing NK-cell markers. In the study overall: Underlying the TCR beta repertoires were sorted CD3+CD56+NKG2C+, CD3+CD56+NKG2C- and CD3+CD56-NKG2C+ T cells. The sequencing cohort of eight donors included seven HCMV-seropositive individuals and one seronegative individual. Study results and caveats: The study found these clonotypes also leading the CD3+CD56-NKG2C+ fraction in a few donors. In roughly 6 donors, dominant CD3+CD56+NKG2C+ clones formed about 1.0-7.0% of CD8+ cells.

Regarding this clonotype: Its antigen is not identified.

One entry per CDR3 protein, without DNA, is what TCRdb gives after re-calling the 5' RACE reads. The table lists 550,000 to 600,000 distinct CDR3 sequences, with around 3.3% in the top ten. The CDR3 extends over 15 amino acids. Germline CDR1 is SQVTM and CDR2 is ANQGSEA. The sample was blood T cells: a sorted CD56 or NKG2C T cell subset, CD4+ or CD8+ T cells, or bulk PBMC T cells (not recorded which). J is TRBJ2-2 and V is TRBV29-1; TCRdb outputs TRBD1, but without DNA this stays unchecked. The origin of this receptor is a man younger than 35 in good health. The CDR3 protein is CSAAAGTGNPGELFF.